The rows below give T cell receptor beta chains drawn from one sample of a study of beta chain features in type 1 diabetes. The table came from immunoSEQ multiplex PCR; TCRdb's copy has only in-frame clones and leaves some out. The data contain about half a million clones, approximately 31% of them seen just once; the ten biggest clones take up around 0.065%. The sequenced sample was naive CD4+ T cells from blood. Every receptor here comes from a man aged 18 to 35 in good health. CDR3s include the opening cysteine and the closing phenylalanine or tryptophan. D genes are given only for firm matches. Part of the rows lack a size; the others show once, few, many or a class for expanded clones.

d_call,clone_size,j_call,v_call,cdr3_aa,cdr3_nt
.,.,TRBJ1-1,TRBV7-9,CASSAPEAFF,TGTGCCAGCAGCGCACCCGAAGCTTTCTTT
TRBD1,.,TRBJ1-5,TRBV2,CASSTSERDRTQPQHF,TGTGCCAGCAGTACTTCCGAAAGGGACAGGACTCAGCCCCAGCATTTT
.,.,TRBJ2-5,TRBV13,CASSLGWRETQYF,TGTGCCAGCAGCTTAGGCTGGCGGGAGACCCAGTACTTC
.,.,TRBJ1-2,TRBV25-1,CASSAQNYGYTF,TGTGCCAGCAGTGCCCAAAACTATGGCTACACCTTC
.,few,TRBJ2-1,TRBV9,CASSVTGDEQFF,TGTGCCAGCAGCGTGACGGGTGATGAGCAGTTCTTC
TRBD2,few,TRBJ2-7,TRBV2,CASRLAGGEQYF,TGTGCCAGCAGACTAGCGGGAGGCGAGCAGTACTTC
.,.,TRBJ2-4,TRBV6-1,CASSLAKNIQYF,TGTGCCAGCAGTCTAGCCAAAAACATTCAGTACTTC
TRBD1,.,TRBJ2-5,TRBV12-5,CASGADRAYTLETQYF,TGTGCTAGTGGCGCGGACAGGGCCTACACCTTAGAGACCCAGTACTTC
.,few,TRBJ1-1,TRBV29-1,CSVGWGGNTEAFF,TGCAGCGTTGGATGGGGAGGAAACACTGAAGCTTTCTTT
TRBD2,.,TRBJ2-1,TRBV28,CASTVLADYNEQFF,TGTGCCAGCACCGTCCTAGCGGACTACAATGAGCAGTTCTTC
TRBD2,.,TRBJ2-4,TRBV19,CASSIAREDIQYF,TGTGCCAGTAGTATAGCGCGGGAGGACATTCAGTACTTC
TRBD1,few,TRBJ2-6,TRBV13,CASSFDRGGANVLTF,TGTGCCAGCAGCTTCGACAGGGGTGGGGCCAACGTCCTGACTTTC
TRBD2,.,TRBJ2-1,TRBV7-9,CASSLGLAARLHEQFF,TGTGCCAGCAGCTTAGGACTAGCGGCGAGATTACATGAGCAGTTCTTC
.,.,TRBJ2-1,TRBV6-1,CASSGSGASYNEQFF,TGTGCCAGCAGTGGTAGCGGTGCCTCCTACAATGAGCAGTTCTTC